This is a list of T cell receptor beta chains from one sample in a study of shared clonotypes between healthy human individuals. This table comes from immunoSEQ multiplex PCR, and its TCRdb copy is limited to in-frame clones, with some not included. The sample includes hundreds of thousands of clones, around 76% seen only once; the top ten take 12%. Material for sequencing was PBMCs. The receptor set was obtained from a woman aged 40 to 50 in good health. Some clones in this sample may be carry-over from other donors' samples. The CDR3 runs from the conserved cysteine through the conserved F or W. Fields, in order: D gene, J gene, clone size, V gene, CDR3 length, CDR3 protein, CDR3 DNA. A D gene is named only where the DNA matches it firmly. Where a row states a size, it is once, few, many or the class of an expanded clone; other rows omit it.

-,TRBJ1-1,-,TRBV27,14,CASSLAGSNTEAFF,TGTGCCAGCAGTTTAGCAGGTTCGAACACTGAAGCTTTCTTT
-,TRBJ2-3,-,TRBV28,13,CASTQPSTDTQYF,TGTGCCAGCACACAGCCTAGCACAGATACGCAGTATTTT
-,TRBJ2-1,-,TRBV7-3,15,CASSLSLANYNEQFF,TGTGCCAGCAGCTTAAGCCTAGCGAACTACAATGAGCAGTTCTTC
-,TRBJ1-1,-,TRBV27,13,CASSSYGLTEAFF,TGTGCCAGCAGTTCCTACGGGTTGACTGAAGCTTTCTTT
TRBD1,TRBJ2-1,-,TRBV25-1,14,CASSNPGTGYEQFF,TGTGCCAGCAGTAATCCCGGGACAGGCTATGAGCAGTTCTTC
-,TRBJ1-1,few,TRBV6-1,14,CASSLSGWDTEAFF,TGTGCCAGCAGTCTCTCAGGGTGGGACACTGAAGCTTTCTTT
TRBD1,TRBJ1-4,few,TRBV7-8,16,CASSLSGGQGGEKLFF,TGTGCCAGCAGCTTAAGCGGAGGACAGGGAGGAGAAAAACTGTTTTTT
-,TRBJ1-1,-,TRBV7-3,13,CASSLRGSTEAFF,TGTGCCAGCAGCTTAAGAGGCTCCACTGAAGCTTTCTTT
-,TRBJ1-3,-,TRBV5-1,12,CASSAYGNTIYF,TGCGCCAGCAGCGCGTATGGAAACACCATATATTTT
TRBD2,TRBJ2-7,-,TRBV4-1,15,CASSQGAGLGNEQYF,TGCGCCAGCAGCCAAGGGGCGGGACTAGGAAACGAGCAGTACTTC
-,TRBJ2-7,few,TRBV4-2,16,CASSQTPDLSRGEQYF,TGTGCCAGCAGCCAAACTCCAGACCTTTCGAGAGGCGAGCAGTACTTC
TRBD2,TRBJ2-3,-,TRBV30,15,CAWIQSGRSTDTQYF,TGTGCCTGGATTCAAAGCGGGAGAAGCACAGATACGCAGTATTTT
TRBD2,TRBJ2-2,-,TRBV12-5,23,CASGLVPQPGLGVVGETAGELFF,TGTGCTAGTGGTTTGGTACCCCAACCGGGACTAGGAGTCGTGGGAGAAACAGCCGGGGAGCTGTTTTTT
TRBD2,TRBJ2-1,few,TRBV14,18,CASSTGGRARSSYNEQFF,TGTGCCAGCAGCACGGGCGGGAGGGCTCGAAGCTCCTACAATGAGCAGTTCTTC
TRBD1,TRBJ1-2,-,TRBV7-2,14,CASSFDRGTYGYTF,TGTGCCAGCAGCTTTGACAGGGGAACTTATGGCTACACCTTC
TRBD2,TRBJ2-1,-,TRBV18,14,CASSQWTSIHEQFF,TGTGCCAGCTCACAATGGACTAGCATCCATGAGCAGTTCTTC
TRBD2,TRBJ2-7,-,TRBV28,13,CASSLSGTYEQYF,TGTGCCAGCAGTTTAAGCGGGACCTACGAGCAGTACTTC
-,TRBJ2-3,-,TRBV5-1,15,CASSSQRAGGDTQYF,TGCGCCAGCAGCTCCCAGCGGGCTGGTGGAGATACGCAGTATTTT
TRBD2,TRBJ2-7,-,TRBV6-5,15,CASSYETSGAYEQYF,TGTGCCAGCAGTTACGAGACTAGCGGCGCCTACGAGCAGTACTTC
TRBD1,TRBJ1-4,-,TRBV7-9,14,CASSFAGGFEKLFF,TGTGCCAGCAGCTTCGCAGGGGGCTTTGAAAAACTGTTTTTT
-,TRBJ2-7,-,TRBV7-2,13,CASSLAGAYEQYF,TGCGCCAGCAGCTTAGCAGGGGCCTACGAGCAGTACTTC
-,TRBJ2-5,once,TRBV1,20,CTSSQVRPLASGRVEETQYF,TGCACCAGCAGCCAAGTCCGACCGCTGGCTAGCGGGAGAGTGGAGGAGACCCAGTACTTC
-,TRBJ2-1,-,TRBV13,13,CASSLMVENRQFF,TGTGCCAGCAGCTTAATGGTGGAGAATCGGCAGTTCTTC
TRBD2,TRBJ2-1,-,TRBV15,16,CATSRGMGGDADEQFF,TGTGCCACCAGCAGAGGGATGGGGGGGGATGCTGATGAGCAGTTCTTC
TRBD1,TRBJ2-1,-,TRBV5-1,15,CASSWGQGRIDEQFF,TGCGCCAGCAGCTGGGGACAGGGACGGATCGATGAGCAGTTCTTC
-,TRBJ2-2,-,TRBV19,13,CASSIRVSGELFF,TGTGCCAGTAGTATAAGGGTTTCCGGGGAGCTGTTTTTT
TRBD2,TRBJ2-1,-,TRBV6-8,17,CASRLPGLAGCYNEQFF,TGTGCCAGCAGACTCCCGGGACTAGCGGGTTGCTACAATGAGCAGTTCTTC
-,TRBJ1-3,-,TRBV19,14,CASSLQVSGNTIYF,TGTGCCAGTAGTCTACAGGTTTCTGGAAACACCATATATTTT
-,TRBJ1-5,-,TRBV5-1,13,CASSLSYDQPQHF,TGCGCCAGCAGCTTGTCGTATGATCAGCCCCAGCATTTT
-,TRBJ1-6,-,TRBV20-1,10,CSASHLPLHF,TGCAGTGCTAGCCATCTCCCCCTCCACTTT
TRBD2,TRBJ2-3,-,TRBV10-3,19,CAISDSGGLAGVGTDTQYF,TGTGCCATCAGTGACTCCGGGGGACTAGCGGGAGTGGGTACAGATACGCAGTATTTT
TRBD2,TRBJ2-7,-,TRBV5-1,13,CASSLAGGREQYF,TGCGCCAGCAGCTTGGCGGGAGGTCGGGAGCAGTACTTC
-,TRBJ2-2,-,TRBV7-3,16,CASSSPPGVGTGELFF,TGTGCCAGCAGCTCCCCCCCGGGAGTAGGGACCGGGGAGCTGTTTTTT
-,TRBJ2-6,many,TRBV21-1,16,CASSKEETPGANVLTF,TGTGCCAGCAGCAAAGAGGAGACACCTGGGGCCAACGTCCTGACTTTC
TRBD2,TRBJ2-1,-,TRBV10-3,15,CAIAGGLAGSDEQFF,TGTGCCATCGCGGGAGGACTAGCGGGATCTGATGAGCAGTTCTTC
-,TRBJ1-1,-,TRBV27,13,CASSLYIGTEAFF,TGTGCCAGCAGTTTATACATTGGGACTGAAGCTTTCTTT
-,TRBJ1-2,-,TRBV25-1,13,CASGEPGYYGYTF,TGTGCCAGCGGAGAACCGGGCTACTATGGCTACACCTTC
-,TRBJ2-1,-,TRBV20-1,11,CSAILVNEQFF,TGCAGTGCTATACTAGTCAATGAGCAGTTCTTC
TRBD1,TRBJ2-3,-,TRBV27,16,CASSLGRPGGLDTQYF,TGTGCCAGCAGTTTGGGGCGGCCAGGGGGATTAGATACGCAGTATTTT
-,TRBJ2-5,-,TRBV29-1,13,CSVDDRIEETQYF,TGCAGCGTTGACGACAGGATAGAAGAGACCCAGTACTTC
TRBD2,TRBJ2-5,-,TRBV6-1,17,CASSEVLMGLGGETQYF,TGTGCCAGCAGTGAAGTACTGATGGGACTAGGGGGAGAGACCCAGTACTTC
-,TRBJ2-3,-,TRBV28,16,CASSSPSSARTDTQYF,TGTGCCAGCAGTTCACCCTCTAGCGCCCGCACAGATACGCAGTATTTT
TRBD2,TRBJ2-1,-,TRBV6-6,14,CASRLAGVENEQFF,TGTGCCAGCAGACTAGCGGGAGTAGAAAATGAGCAGTTCTTC
-,TRBJ2-5,-,TRBV29-1,15,CSVEVVGSRGETQYF,TGCAGCGTTGAAGTGGTAGGGTCCAGGGGCGAGACCCAGTACTTC
-,TRBJ2-2,-,TRBV5-1,16,CASSYMVGGRAGELFF,TGCGCCAGCAGCTATATGGTGGGAGGAAGGGCCGGGGAGCTGTTTTTT
-,TRBJ2-5,once,TRBV11-2,12,CASRQGMETQYF,TGTGCCAGCAGGCAGGGAATGGAGACCCAGTACTTC
-,TRBJ2-5,once,TRBV7-9,14,CASSLAGGQETQYF,TGTGCCAGCAGCTTAGCGGGTGGGCAAGAGACCCAGTACTTC
-,TRBJ2-7,-,TRBV10-3,15,CAISGATSTTYEQYF,TGTGCCATCAGTGGGGCAACCTCTACAACCTACGAGCAGTACTTC
-,TRBJ2-3,-,TRBV5-1,14,CASRRLVETDTQYF,TGCGCCAGCAGAAGACTAGTCGAGACAGATACGCAGTATTTT
TRBD1,TRBJ2-7,few,TRBV19,13,CASSGQVMNEQYF,TGTGCCAGTAGCGGACAGGTGATGAACGAGCAGTACTTC